These 28 T cell receptor beta chains came from one sample sequenced in a study of blood T cell repertoires in COVID-19. Produced via immunoSEQ multiplex PCR; TCRdb's table is partial and in-frame only. The sample has 180,000 or so clones; 86% are singletons. The sample was peripheral blood. The receptors come from a woman in her 30s with active or convalescent COVID-19.

The chain carries TRBV5-4 and TRBJ2-1; 8 bases fit TRBD2. There are 16 residues in the CDR3. Germline V gives CDR1 SGHNT, CDR2 YYREEE (reference sequence). Unmatched junction bases numbered 6, after V lost 0 bases and J lost 4 bases. The CDR3 coding sequence is TGTGCCAGCAGCTTGGGGCTACCGGGGGGGTACAATGAGCAGTTCTTC. Its translation: CASSLGLPGGYNEQFF.

V usage is TRBV2 and J usage is TRBJ2-2; 7 bases line up with TRBD2. V lost 2 bases and J lost 5; bases outside the gene matches: 2. The CDR3 length is 14 residues. Germline V gives CDR1 SNHLY, CDR2 FYNNEI. CDR3 nucleotides: TGTGCCAGCAGTGAATGGGGACTAACCGGGGAGCTGTTTTTT. Translation: CASSEWGLTGELFF.

V usage is TRBV11-3 and J usage is TRBJ2-7; the match to TRBD1 covers 8 bases. The CDR3 contains 12 residues. The ends lost 4 bases at V and 6 bases at J; junction bases unmatched: 2. Germline CDR1 is SGHNT and CDR2 is YENEEA. The CDR3 DNA follows: TGTGCCAGCAGCTACACAGGGGGCGAGCAGTACTTC. It is translated as CASSYTGGEQYF.

The chain employs TRBV3-1 (or the pseudogene TRBV3-2) and TRBJ2-3; no clear D. The V end lost 1 base, the J end lost 3 bases, and 8 bases lay between the germline ends. The CDR3 loop spans 14 amino acids. The V gene's germline CDR1 is LGHDT and CDR2 YNNKEL (reference sequence). This CDR3 is CASSQVLFTDTQYF. DNA of the CDR3: TGTGCCAGCAGCCAAGTTCTGTTTACAGATACGCAGTATTTT.

The rearrangement links TRBV12-3 or TRBV12-4 to TRBJ2-1, with TRBD1 matching 7 bases. The ends lost 6 bases at V and 9 bases at J; junction bases unmatched: 8. This CDR3 contains 13 residues. The CDR3 DNA is TGTGCCAGCAGGCCTGGGACAGCTCCTGAGCAGTTCTTC. Translation: CASRPGTAPEQFF.

The V gene is TRBV12-5, the J gene TRBJ2-1; 12 bases agree with TRBD1. The CDR3 extends over 14 amino acids. CDR1 LGHNT and CDR2 FRNRAP come from the germline V gene. The V and J ends lost 7 bases and 7 bases, in that order; junction bases with no gene match: 5. The CDR3 loop reads CASAPGQGANEQFF. CDR3 nucleotide sequence: TGTGCTAGTGCCCCGGGACAGGGGGCGAATGAGCAGTTCTTC.

This CDR3 is CASSSGLAVYNEQFF. The DNA of the CDR3 is TGTGCCAGCAGCTCCGGACTAGCGGTGTACAATGAGCAGTTCTTC. The chain employs TRBV5-4 and TRBJ2-1; 10 bases align to TRBD2. The CDR3 length is 15 residues. The ends lost 3 bases at V and 4 bases at J; junction bases unmatched: 4. Germline loops: CDR1 SGHNT, CDR2 YYREEE (reference sequence).

The chain has TRBV6-6 and TRBJ1-6; D might be TRBD1 (5 bases). The CDR3 consists of 18 residues. V shed 5 bases and J shed 0 bases, with 17 bases lying between them. From germline, CDR1 is MNHNY and CDR2 SVGAGI (reference sequence). CDR3 amino acids: CASSLSGGVGSYNSPLHF. In DNA, the CDR3 is TGTGCCAGCAGTCTCTCTGGGGGGGTGGGCTCCTATAATTCACCCCTCCACTTT.

The chain links TRBV5-6 to TRBJ2-5; TRBD2 might be the D (5 bases). The CDR3 runs to 14 residues. Germline lookup yields CDR1 SGHDT and CDR2 YYEEEE. Trimming stripped 5 bases from V and 5 bases from J, with 16 bases between. Here the CDR3 DNA reads TGTGCCAGCAGGCTCGGGTCCACGGGGGAGACCCAGTACTTC. Protein product: CASRLGSTGETQYF.

The chain combines TRBV15 with TRBJ2-5; maybe TRBD1 (6 bases). Trimming stripped 3 bases from V and 5 bases from J, with 16 bases between. The CDR3 totals 15 residues. Germline CDR1 is LNHNV and CDR2 is YYDKDF (reference sequence). CDR3 sequence reads: CATSSETGSSETQYF. The CDR3 nucleotides read TGTGCCACCAGCAGTGAAACAGGGTCATCGGAGACCCAGTACTTC.

The chain links TRBV19 to TRBJ2-1; 10 nucleotides line up with TRBD1. CDR3 size: 15 residues. Germline V gene data show CDR1 as LNHDA and CDR2 as SQIVND (reference sequence). Losses at the gene ends were 3 bases for V and 9 bases for J; bases not matched to a gene: 8. This CDR3 is CASSIRTGGQIEQFF. CDR3 nucleotides: TGTGCCAGTAGTATTCGGACAGGGGGACAAATTGAGCAGTTCTTC.

The CDR3: CASRRQGAVNTEAFF. The CDR3 nucleotides are TGTGCCAGTAGGAGACAGGGGGCGGTTAACACTGAAGCTTTCTTT. This rearrangement joins TRBV19 to TRBJ1-1; TRBD1 aligns across 10 bases. V lost 6 bases and J lost 2; bases outside the gene matches: 6. The CDR3 is made up of 15 amino acids. Germline loops: CDR1 LNHDA, CDR2 SQIVND (reference sequence).

The chain joins TRBV19 to TRBJ1-1; 7 bases align to TRBD1. Trimming cost V 5 bases and J 0 bases; bases outside gene matches: 12. Germline V gene lookup returns CDR1 LNHDA and CDR2 SQIVND (reference sequence). This CDR3 spans 17 amino acids. The chain's CDR3 is CASSRELGTAMNTEAFF. In DNA form, the CDR3 reads TGTGCCAGTAGTCGGGAACTGGGGACAGCCATGAACACTGAAGCTTTCTTT. Full variable domain (rest looked up from reference TRBV19 and TRBJ1-1): DGGITQSPKYLFRKEGQNVTLSCEQNLNHDAMYWYRQDPGQGLRLIYYSQIVNDFQKGDIAEGYSVSREKKESFPLTVTSAQKNPTAFYLCASSRELGTAMNTEAFFGQGTRLTVV.

This clone was seen a few times. The rearrangement uses TRBV19 and TRBJ2-2; 9 nucleotides line up with TRBD1. V lost 3 bases, J lost 5 bases, and 7 bases stayed unmatched. Germline CDR1 LNHDA, CDR2 SQIVND (reference sequence). The CDR3 is 16 residues long. CDR3 DNA sequence: TGTGCCAGTAGTATTGGACAGGGGATAGTAACCGGGGAGCTGTTTTTT. Translated: CASSIGQGIVTGELFF.

The chain combines TRBV7-2 with TRBJ2-7; TRBD2 is a possible D gene (5 bases). Trimming pared 2 bases from V and 4 bases from J, leaving 18 bases between. The CDR3 is made up of 16 amino acids. Per germline, CDR1 SGHTA and CDR2 FQGNSA. The CDR3 DNA is TGTGCCAGCAGCTTACATTCGGCGGTAGCGACATACGAGCAGTACTTC. This sequence encodes CASSLHSAVATYEQYF. Using reference TRBV7-2 and TRBJ2-7 for the parts outside the CDR3, the full variable domain is GAGVSQSPSNKVTEKGKDVELRCDPISGHTALYWYRQSLGQGLEFLIYFQGNSAPDKSGLPSDRFSAERTGGSVSTLTIQRTQQEDSAVYLCASSLHSAVATYEQYFGPGTRLTVT.

V gene TRBV18 combines with J gene TRBJ2-7; TRBD2 might be the D (5 bases). The CDR3 is made up of 12 amino acids. V was shortened by 4 bases and J by 2 bases, with 6 bases between the two germline ends. Germline-derived CDR1 and CDR2 are KGHSH and LQKENI. CDR3 loop: CASSLGTYEQYF. Written as DNA, the CDR3 is TGTGCCAGCTCACTCGGGACCTACGAGCAGTACTTC.

The V gene is TRBV18, the J gene TRBJ2-2; D is uncertain. This CDR3 comprises 13 residues. The V gene's germline CDR1 is KGHSH and CDR2 LQKENI. The ends were cut back, 2 bases at V and 7 bases at J, with 8 bases in the middle. CDR3 DNA: TGTGCCAGCTCACCAAGAGGCGGCGGGGAGCTGTTTTTT. Translating it yields CASSPRGGGELFF.

The V call is TRBV10-3, the J call TRBJ1-5; maybe TRBD1 (5 bases). Germline V gene data show CDR1 as ENHRY and CDR2 as SYGVKD. This CDR3 contains 13 residues. Trimming stripped 4 bases from V and 4 bases from J, with 8 bases between. The CDR3 reads CAISGEGNQPQHF. CDR3 sequence (DNA): TGTGCCATCAGTGGGGAGGGGAATCAGCCCCAGCATTTT.

This rearrangement joins TRBV24-1 to TRBJ1-1; D possibly corresponds to TRBD1 (6 bases). This CDR3 has 13 residues. Trimming removed 7 bases from V and 1 base from J, with 9 bases in between. Germline V gene data show CDR1 as KGHDR and CDR2 as SFDVKD. The DNA for the CDR3 is TGTGCCACCAGACAGGGCCAGAACACTGAAGCTTTCTTT. Its translation is CATRQGQNTEAFF.

This rearrangement joins TRBV11-2 to TRBJ1-4; D not certain. V was shortened by 3 bases and J by 4 bases, with 21 bases between the two germline ends. Germline CDR1 is SGHAT and CDR2 is FQNNGV. The CDR3 sequence is 18 residues long. Here the CDR3 reads CASSLVYPRAGINEKLFF. The CDR3 DNA follows: TGTGCCAGCAGCTTGGTATACCCCCGCGCGGGAATTAATGAAAAACTGTTTTTT.

J is TRBJ1-6 and V is TRBV28; TRBD1 aligns across 7 bases. Germline V gene sequence: CDR1 MDHEN, CDR2 SYDVKM. After removal of 5 bases from V and 9 bases from J, the junction contained 10 bases not matched to a gene. The CDR3 runs to 15 residues. Written as DNA, the CDR3 is TGTGCCAGCAGTCCACCGGACAGGAGGTCTTCACCCCTCCACTTT. It yields the protein CASSPPDRRSSPLHF.

V gene TRBV18 combines with J gene TRBJ1-1; 9 bases match TRBD1. The CDR3 length is 14 residues. CDR1 KGHSH and CDR2 LQKENI come from the germline V gene. V lost 1 base and J lost 6; bases outside the gene matches: 3. This CDR3 reads CASSPLRQGAEAFF. Here the CDR3 DNA reads TGTGCCAGCTCACCACTACGACAGGGGGCTGAAGCTTTCTTT. Using reference TRBV18 and TRBJ1-1 for the parts outside the CDR3, the full variable domain is NAGVMQNPRHLVRRRGQEARLRCSPMKGHSHVYWYRQLPEEGLKFMVYLQKENIIDESGMPKERFSAEFPKEGPSILRIQQVVRGDSAAYFCASSPLRQGAEAFFGQGTRLTVV.

The chain has TRBV6-2 or TRBV6-3 and TRBJ2-6; TRBD1 might be the D (6 bases). Germline values: CDR1 MNHEY, CDR2 SVGEGT. Trimming left V 0 bases short and J 0 bases short, with 21 bases between. This CDR3 has 21 amino acids. The CDR3 reads CASSYSKQGRQRPSGANVLTF. The CDR3, as DNA: TGTGCCAGCAGTTACTCGAAACAGGGCCGACAGCGACCCTCTGGGGCCAACGTCCTGACTTTC.

This chain's CDR3 is CANSLAPGTEAFF. In DNA, the CDR3 is TGTGCCAACAGCCTTGCGCCGGGCACTGAAGCTTTCTTT. The chain uses TRBV27 and TRBJ1-1; D gene unclear. CDR3 length: 13 residues. The V gene lost 10 bases and the J gene lost 4 bases, with 16 bases spanning the gap. In germline, CDR1 is MNHEY, CDR2 SMNVEV (reference sequence).

The gene calls are TRBV14 and TRBJ2-4, with a possible D match to TRBD1 (6 bases). The CDR3 is 14 amino acids. V was shortened by 4 bases and J by 9 bases, with 16 bases between the two germline ends. The V gene's germline CDR1 is SGHDN and CDR2 FVKESK. CDR3 sequence reads: CASSPGTTSGIQYF. The CDR3 nucleotides read TGTGCCAGCAGCCCCGGGACAACGAGCGGCATTCAGTACTTC.

The J gene is TRBJ1-5, the V gene TRBV7-9; TRBD1 agrees at 12 bases. Germline V CDR1 and CDR2: SEHNR, FQNEAQ (reference sequence). V dropped 5 bases and J dropped 5; count of bases not matched to a gene: 4. The CDR3 consists of 15 residues. CDR3 sequence reads: CASSPGTGGYQPQHF. CDR3 bases: TGTGCCAGCAGCCCCGGGACAGGGGGCTATCAGCCCCAGCATTTT.

The chain joins TRBV11-2 to TRBJ2-3, with D possibly being TRBD1 (6 bases). Trimming removed 0 bases at V and 4 bases at J, with 20 bases between. The CDR3 length is 18 residues. The germline CDR1 and CDR2 sequences are SGHAT and FQNNGV. CDR3 protein: CASSLDGGLSLGPDTQYF. As DNA, the CDR3 is TGTGCCAGCAGCTTAGATGGGGGCCTTTCCCTGGGCCCAGATACGCAGTATTTT.

The chain joins TRBV18 to TRBJ1-1; 8 bases are shared with TRBD1. The CDR3 is 14 residues long. Trimming cost V 5 bases and J 4 bases; bases outside gene matches: 6. Germline V gives CDR1 KGHSH, CDR2 LQKENI. Here the CDR3 DNA reads TGTGCCAGCTCAAGCTCGACAGGGGCCACTGAAGCTTTCTTT. Protein product: CASSSSTGATEAFF.